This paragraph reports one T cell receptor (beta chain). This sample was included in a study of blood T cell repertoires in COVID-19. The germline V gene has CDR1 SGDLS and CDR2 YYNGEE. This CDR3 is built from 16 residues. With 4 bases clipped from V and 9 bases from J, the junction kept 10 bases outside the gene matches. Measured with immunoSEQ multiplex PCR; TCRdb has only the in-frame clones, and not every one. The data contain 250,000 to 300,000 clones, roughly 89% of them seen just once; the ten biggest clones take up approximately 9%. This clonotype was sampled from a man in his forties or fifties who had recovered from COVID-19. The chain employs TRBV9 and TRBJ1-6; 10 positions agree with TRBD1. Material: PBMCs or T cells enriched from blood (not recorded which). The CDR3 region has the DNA TGTGCCAGCAGCCCGACGGACAGGGGGTTGGTTTCACCCCTCCACTTT. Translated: CASSPTDRGLVSPLHF.